This record looks at one T cell receptor (beta chain) sequence and its context. This sample is part of a study of technical replicates of blood from several donors. V gave up 4 bases and J gave up 0 bases; unmatched junction bases: 5. Germline V gene lookup returns CDR1 LNHDA and CDR2 SQIVND (reference sequence). CDR3 length: 15 residues. The method was immunoSEQ multiplex PCR; TCRdb's version includes in-frame clones alone and lacks a portion of them. Here the sample spans tens of thousands of clones, roughly 97% being singletons. This clonotype was obtained from a human donor in good health. Sequenced input: T cells isolated from PBMCs. The chain recombines TRBV19 with TRBJ1-1, with 7 bases matching TRBD1. The CDR3 DNA sequence: TGTGCCAGTAGTACGGGACAGACCATGAACACTGAAGCTTTCTTT. The encoded protein is CASSTGQTMNTEAFF.